This is a list of T cell receptor beta chains from one sample in a study of shared clonotypes between healthy human individuals. The protocol was immunoSEQ multiplex PCR, while the TCRdb copy is restricted to in-frame clones and leaves out a portion. Seen here are around 2.5 million clones, over 85% observed once, and the top ten hold about 0.39%. Sequenced input: naive CD4+ T cells from PBMCs. Every receptor here comes from a man aged 18 to 30 in good health. Some clones in this sample may be carry-over from other donors' samples. The CDR3 runs from the conserved cysteine through the conserved F or W. The D gene is left open where the match is weak. Where a row states a size, it is once, few, many or the class of an expanded clone; other rows omit it.

NA TRBJ2-1 TRBV4-1 TRBD1 CASSHTPGQNYNEQFF TGCGCCAGCAGCCATACACCGGGACAGAACTACAATGAGCAGTTCTTC
NA TRBJ2-7 TRBV10-3 TRBD2 CAISGTSGSEQYF TGTGCCATCAGTGGGACTAGCGGGAGCGAGCAGTACTTC
NA TRBJ1-2 TRBV2 TRBD1 CATTGTGGLSDGYTF TGTGCCACTACCGGGACAGGGGGCTTATCGGATGGCTACACCTTC
NA TRBJ2-1 TRBV4-1 TRBD2 CASSPGTSGDNEQFF TGCGCCAGCAGCCCAGGGACTAGCGGGGACAATGAGCAGTTCTTC
NA TRBJ2-6 TRBV4-3 TRBD1 CASSRGTGFSGANVLTF TGCGCCAGCAGCCGGGGGACAGGGTTCTCTGGGGCCAACGTCCTGACTTTC
NA TRBJ2-1 TRBV7-3 TRBD2 CASSLLVLAGRGGNEQFF TGTGCCAGCAGCTTACTGGTGCTAGCGGGAAGGGGAGGCAATGAGCAGTTCTTC
once TRBJ2-2 TRBV5-6 TRBD2 CASSYGTSGANTGELFF TGTGCCAGCAGCTATGGGACTAGCGGGGCGAACACCGGGGAGCTGTTTTTT
NA TRBJ1-4 TRBV5-4 NA CASSFGVANEKLFF TGTGCCAGCAGCTTCGGGGTAGCTAATGAAAAACTGTTTTTT
NA TRBJ2-3 TRBV18 NA CASSFLSQNTDTQYF TGTGCCAGCTCGTTTCTTTCGCAGAACACAGATACGCAGTATTTT
NA TRBJ2-3 TRBV7-3 TRBD2 CASSPASLAGGLDTQYF TGTGCCAGCAGCCCCGCTTCACTAGCGGGAGGTTTGGATACGCAGTATTTT
NA TRBJ2-2 TRBV27 NA CASSESGELFF TGTGCCAGCAGCGAGTCCGGGGAGCTGTTTTTT
NA TRBJ1-1 TRBV18 TRBD1 CASSPVTGEYAFF TGTGCCAGCTCACCAGTGACAGGGGAGTATGCTTTCTTT
NA TRBJ2-3 TRBV9 NA CASSGRADTQYF TGTGCCAGCAGCGGACGGGCAGATACGCAGTATTTT
NA TRBJ1-2 TRBV28 NA CASSPTGGGPYGYTF TGTGCCAGCAGCCCAACGGGGGGCGGCCCCTATGGCTACACCTTC
NA TRBJ2-1 TRBV27 TRBD2 CASSVLAGVPNEQFF TGTGCCAGCAGTGTACTAGCGGGAGTTCCCAATGAGCAGTTCTTC
NA TRBJ2-7 TRBV7-2 TRBD2 CASSFGRGGDEQYF TGTGCCAGCAGCTTTGGGCGCGGGGGGGACGAGCAGTACTTC
NA TRBJ1-2 TRBV2 NA CASSELVGRDYGYTF TGTGCCAGCAGTGAATTAGTCGGGAGGGACTATGGCTACACCTTC
NA TRBJ2-5 TRBV6-6 NA CASGSARETQYF TGTGCCAGCGGCTCAGCTCGAGAGACCCAGTACTTC
NA TRBJ1-1 TRBV14 TRBD1 CASSPPGQRNTEAFF TGTGCCAGCAGCCCCCCGGGACAGCGGAACACTGAAGCTTTCTTT
NA TRBJ2-5 TRBV6-5 NA CASSYSVQETQYF TGTGCCAGCAGTTACTCGGTACAAGAGACCCAGTACTTC
once TRBJ2-3 TRBV4-3 NA CASSQDWGSDTQYF TGCGCCAGCAGCCAAGATTGGGGGTCTGATACGCAGTATTTT
few TRBJ1-4 TRBV28 TRBD1 CASSFDRGYEKLFF TGTGCCAGCAGTTTCGACAGGGGCTATGAAAAACTGTTTTTT
once TRBJ1-2 TRBV28 TRBD1 CASSIRQGYYGYTF TGTGCCAGCAGTATAAGACAGGGGTACTATGGCTACACCTTC
NA TRBJ1-2 TRBV7-6 NA CASSLNSNYGYTF TGTGCCAGCAGCCTAAATTCTAACTATGGCTACACCTTC
NA TRBJ2-1 TRBV28 TRBD2 CASSSTSGVYNEQFF TGTGCCAGCAGCTCTACTAGCGGGGTATACAATGAGCAGTTCTTC
once TRBJ2-1 TRBV7-2 NA CASSPGSGYNEQFF TGTGCCAGCAGCCCGGGTTCGGGGTACAATGAGCAGTTCTTC
NA TRBJ2-1 TRBV7-9 NA CASSLHRQADNEQFF TGTGCCAGCAGCTTACATCGACAGGCAGACAATGAGCAGTTCTTC
NA TRBJ2-7 TRBV18 TRBD2 CASSPYSGWIAGNYEQYF TGTGCCAGCTCACCTTACTCCGGTTGGATAGCGGGAAACTACGAGCAGTACTTC
NA TRBJ2-7 TRBV7-2 NA CASSLGLPSEQYF TGTGCCAGCAGCTTAGGATTACCGAGTGAGCAGTACTTC
NA TRBJ1-1 TRBV6-6 NA CASSSLNFDSEAFF TGTGCCAGCAGCTCCCTAAACTTTGACAGTGAAGCTTTCTTT
few TRBJ2-2 TRBV7-3 TRBD1 CASSQDRAVNTGELFF TGTGCCAGCAGCCAAGACAGGGCTGTTAACACCGGGGAGCTGTTTTTT
NA TRBJ2-2 TRBV9 NA CASSVVHTGELFF TGTGCCAGCAGCGTAGTTCACACCGGGGAGCTGTTTTTT
NA TRBJ2-5 TRBV5-4 NA CASSPTPGAQETQYF TGTGCCAGCAGCCCAACCCCGGGAGCCCAAGAGACCCAGTACTTC
NA TRBJ2-5 TRBV14 TRBD1 CASSRRTGSQETQYF TGTGCCAGCAGCCGCCGGACAGGGTCCCAAGAGACCCAGTACTTC
NA TRBJ2-5 TRBV5-1 NA CASSLRQGGETQYF TGCGCCAGCAGCTTGAGACAGGGAGGGGAGACCCAGTACTTC
NA TRBJ2-2 TRBV10-2 NA CASSEVGGKNTGELFF TGCGCCAGCAGTGAGGTTGGCGGGAAAAACACCGGGGAGCTGTTTTTT
NA TRBJ2-2 TRBV7-3 NA CASSLGTPNTGELFF TGTGCCAGCAGCTTAGGGACCCCTAACACCGGGGAGCTGTTTTTT
NA TRBJ1-2 TRBV5-1 NA CASSAVSGNYGYTF TGCGCCAGCAGCGCTGTCTCCGGGAACTATGGCTACACCTTC
NA TRBJ1-2 TRBV9 NA CASSVMEVYTF TGTGCCAGCAGCGTCATGGAAGTCTACACCTTC
NA TRBJ1-6 TRBV5-6 NA CASRHSANPINSPLHF TGTGCCAGCAGACACTCAGCAAACCCCATTAATTCACCCCTCCACTTT
NA TRBJ2-3 TRBV7-3 NA CASSDSPDTQYF TGTGCCAGCAGCGATAGCCCAGATACGCAGTATTTT
NA TRBJ2-3 TRBV30 NA CAWSVYFKTDTQYF TGTGCCTGGAGTGTATACTTCAAAACAGATACGCAGTATTTT
NA TRBJ2-7 TRBV7-3 NA CASSRVRDYEQYF TGTGCCAGCAGCCGTGTACGGGACTACGAGCAGTACTTC
NA TRBJ2-1 TRBV10-3 NA CAISESKPGLRIF TGTGCCATCAGTGAGTCGAAGCCGGGGCTTCGGATCTTC
NA TRBJ2-7 TRBV14 NA CASSPLATYEQYF TGTGCCAGCAGCCCCTTGGCTACCTACGAGCAGTACTTC
NA TRBJ1-1 TRBV29-1 NA CSVAQVSYTEAFF TGCAGCGTTGCCCAGGTCTCCTACACTGAAGCTTTCTTT
NA TRBJ2-2 TRBV4-1 TRBD1 CASSQRQGDDTGELFF TGCGCCAGCAGCCAAAGGCAGGGGGACGACACCGGGGAGCTGTTTTTT
NA TRBJ1-5 TRBV7-2 TRBD1 CASSGRQGGRSQPQHF TGTGCCAGCAGCGGACGGCAGGGGGGGCGCAGTCAGCCCCAGCATTTT
NA TRBJ2-1 TRBV10-3 TRBD1 CAISERTGTYNEQFF TGTGCCATCAGTGAAAGGACAGGAACGTACAATGAGCAGTTCTTC
NA TRBJ2-1 TRBV7-6 TRBD2 CASSLARGSSYNEQFF TGTGCCAGCAGCTTGGCCCGCGGGAGCTCCTACAATGAGCAGTTCTTC
NA TRBJ2-5 TRBV7-3 TRBD1 CASSRTGAQETQYF TGTGCCAGCAGCCGGACAGGGGCGCAAGAGACCCAGTACTTC
once TRBJ2-2 TRBV7-9 TRBD1 CASSPDRGYTGELFF TGTGCCAGCAGTCCAGACAGGGGTTACACCGGGGAGCTGTTTTTT
NA TRBJ1-4 TRBV28 NA CASRLLGSNEKLFF TGTGCCAGCAGACTATTGGGTTCTAATGAAAAACTGTTTTTT
NA TRBJ2-7 TRBV7-6 TRBD2 CASSGWTSGRYEQYF TGTGCCAGCAGCGGTTGGACTAGCGGGAGATACGAGCAGTACTTC
NA TRBJ1-4 TRBV5-8 NA CASSTLWTEGSEKLFF TGTGCCAGCAGCACGCTATGGACAGAAGGCAGTGAAAAACTGTTTTTT
NA TRBJ2-1 TRBV7-3 TRBD2 CASSLLAGEYNEQFF TGTGCCAGCAGCTTACTAGCGGGAGAATACAATGAGCAGTTCTTC
NA TRBJ2-7 TRBV11-2 NA CASSSLRAYEQYF TGTGCCAGCAGCTCCCTTCGGGCGTACGAGCAGTACTTC